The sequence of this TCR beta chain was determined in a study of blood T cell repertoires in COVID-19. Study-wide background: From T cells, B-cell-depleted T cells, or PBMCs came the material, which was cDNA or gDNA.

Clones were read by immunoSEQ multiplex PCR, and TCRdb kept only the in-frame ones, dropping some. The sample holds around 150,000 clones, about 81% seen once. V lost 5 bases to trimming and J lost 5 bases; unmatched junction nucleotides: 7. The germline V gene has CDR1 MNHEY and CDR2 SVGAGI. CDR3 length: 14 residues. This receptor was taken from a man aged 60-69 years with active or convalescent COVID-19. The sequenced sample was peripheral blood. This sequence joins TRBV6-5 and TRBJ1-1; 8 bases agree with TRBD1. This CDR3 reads CASSPHRGRTEAFF. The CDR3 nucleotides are TGTGCCAGCAGTCCCCACAGGGGGAGGACTGAAGCTTTCTTT.